This is a list of T cell receptor beta chains from one sample in a study of cytomegalovirus exposure and HLA in healthy donors. The protocol was immunoSEQ multiplex PCR, while the TCRdb copy is restricted to in-frame clones and leaves out a portion. The data contain 120,000 or so clones, around 72% of them singletons. Sequencing was done on a sample of PBMCs. These receptors came from a young man in good health and CMV-seronegative. Each CDR3 is given with its conserved first and last residue. A D gene is named only where the DNA matches it firmly. Some rows mark clone size as missing; the rest say once, few, many or name a class of expanded clone.

clone size: .; J gene: TRBJ1-5; V gene: TRBV30; D gene: .; CDR3 DNA: TGTGCCTGGAGGCAGGCAGGCAATCAGCCCCAGCATTTT; CDR3 protein: CAWRQAGNQPQHF
clone size: .; J gene: TRBJ2-2; V gene: TRBV7-3; D gene: .; CDR3 DNA: TGTGCCAGCAGGACTAACACCGGGGAGCTGTTTTTT; CDR3 protein: CASRTNTGELFF
clone size: few; J gene: TRBJ2-3; V gene: TRBV4-3; D gene: .; CDR3 DNA: TGCGCCAGCAGCCAAGACCGGCCGACGGGGGATACGCAGTATTTT; CDR3 protein: CASSQDRPTGDTQYF
clone size: .; J gene: TRBJ2-1; V gene: TRBV11-2; D gene: TRBD1; CDR3 DNA: TGTGCCAGCACCGGTGACAGGGGAACCTACAATGAGCAGTTCTTC; CDR3 protein: CASTGDRGTYNEQFF
clone size: .; J gene: TRBJ1-5; V gene: TRBV6-5; D gene: .; CDR3 DNA: TGTGCCAGCAGAATCACTAGTTATAGCAATCAGCCCCAGCATTTT; CDR3 protein: CASRITSYSNQPQHF
clone size: few; J gene: TRBJ1-1; V gene: TRBV11-2; D gene: TRBD1; CDR3 DNA: TGTGCCAGCAGCCGGGACAGGGGGCGCGCTGAAGCTTTCTTT; CDR3 protein: CASSRDRGRAEAFF
clone size: .; J gene: TRBJ2-5; V gene: TRBV7-9; D gene: TRBD2; CDR3 DNA: TGTGCCAGCAGCCTCGTGGCGGGGGGTGGGGAGACCCAGTACTTC; CDR3 protein: CASSLVAGGGETQYF
clone size: .; J gene: TRBJ2-7; V gene: TRBV6-6; D gene: .; CDR3 DNA: TGTGCCAGCAGGCACAGTGCGATCTCCTACGAGCAGTACTTC; CDR3 protein: CASRHSAISYEQYF
clone size: .; J gene: TRBJ1-2; V gene: TRBV6-6; D gene: TRBD1; CDR3 DNA: TGTGCCAGCAGTTCAGAAGAGGGGGCACGGAACACCTTC; CDR3 protein: CASSSEEGARNTF
clone size: few; J gene: TRBJ1-1; V gene: TRBV5-1; D gene: .; CDR3 DNA: TGCGCCAGCAGCTTGGATGGTGCACAGGGTCCGGACGCTTTCTTT; CDR3 protein: CASSLDGAQGPDAFF
clone size: few; J gene: TRBJ1-1; V gene: TRBV27; D gene: TRBD1; CDR3 DNA: TGTGCCAGCCGATACACCGGGACAGGGTTTGAAGCTTTCTTT; CDR3 protein: CASRYTGTGFEAFF
clone size: .; J gene: TRBJ2-7; V gene: TRBV19; D gene: .; CDR3 DNA: TGTGCCAGTAGTACCGACAGCTCCTACGAGCAGTACTTC; CDR3 protein: CASSTDSSYEQYF
clone size: .; J gene: TRBJ1-2; V gene: TRBV10-3; D gene: TRBD1; CDR3 DNA: TGTGCCATCAAGGACAGGGGAGGAGGCTACACCTTC; CDR3 protein: CAIKDRGGGYTF
clone size: few; J gene: TRBJ2-7; V gene: TRBV10-3; D gene: TRBD1; CDR3 DNA: TGTGCCATCAGCAACCGGGACAGGGGATTATACGAGCAGTACTTC; CDR3 protein: CAISNRDRGLYEQYF
clone size: few; J gene: TRBJ2-7; V gene: TRBV7-9; D gene: TRBD1; CDR3 DNA: TGTGCCAGCAGCTTTCAGGGGGCCTACGAGCAGTACTTC; CDR3 protein: CASSFQGAYEQYF
clone size: .; J gene: TRBJ2-2; V gene: TRBV6-1; D gene: TRBD1; CDR3 DNA: TGTGCCAGCAGTTTAGGGGGCCTGAACACCGGGGAGCTGTTTTTT; CDR3 protein: CASSLGGLNTGELFF
clone size: .; J gene: TRBJ1-2; V gene: TRBV15; D gene: TRBD1; CDR3 DNA: TGTGCCACCAGCAGAGATCTCGGGACAGGGCGGGACGGCTACACCTTC; CDR3 protein: CATSRDLGTGRDGYTF
clone size: .; J gene: TRBJ1-1; V gene: TRBV21-1; D gene: .; CDR3 DNA: TGTGCCAGCAGCAAAGAAAGGGGGCGGGGAGGAACTGAAGCTTTCTTT; CDR3 protein: CASSKERGRGGTEAFF
clone size: .; J gene: TRBJ2-7; V gene: TRBV19; D gene: TRBD1; CDR3 DNA: TGTGCCAGTAGCCTCAAGGACAGGGGCCCCTACGAGCAGTACTTC; CDR3 protein: CASSLKDRGPYEQYF
clone size: .; J gene: TRBJ2-3; V gene: TRBV10-3; D gene: TRBD1; CDR3 DNA: TGTGCCATCAGTGAAGGGGGCGCGAGTACAGATACGCAGTATTTT; CDR3 protein: CAISEGGASTDTQYF
clone size: .; J gene: TRBJ2-2; V gene: TRBV28; D gene: .; CDR3 DNA: TGTGCCAGCACCCGGGACAATGTCGGCACCGGGGAGCTGTTTTTT; CDR3 protein: CASTRDNVGTGELFF
clone size: few; J gene: TRBJ2-1; V gene: TRBV19; D gene: .; CDR3 DNA: TGTGCCAGCACCGCAGGGGATGAGCAGTTCTTC; CDR3 protein: CASTAGDEQFF
clone size: .; J gene: TRBJ2-7; V gene: TRBV28; D gene: .; CDR3 DNA: TGTGCCAGCAGTTTGACGGGGATAATTGAGCAGTACTTC; CDR3 protein: CASSLTGIIEQYF
clone size: once; J gene: TRBJ2-1; V gene: TRBV2; D gene: TRBD2; CDR3 DNA: TGTGCCAGCCAGGGACTAGCGGTGGTCGATGAGCAGTTCTTC; CDR3 protein: CASQGLAVVDEQFF
clone size: .; J gene: TRBJ1-2; V gene: TRBV12-5; D gene: .; CDR3 DNA: TGTGCTAGTGGTTTGGTAACTTTGGGCAGGCCTACTAACTATGGCTACACCTTC; CDR3 protein: CASGLVTLGRPTNYGYTF
clone size: .; J gene: TRBJ1-4; V gene: TRBV12-1; D gene: .; CDR3 DNA: TGTGCCAGCAGCTTTTATATAAGGGTCCGGGGGTTTTTT; CDR3 protein: CASSFYIRVRGFF